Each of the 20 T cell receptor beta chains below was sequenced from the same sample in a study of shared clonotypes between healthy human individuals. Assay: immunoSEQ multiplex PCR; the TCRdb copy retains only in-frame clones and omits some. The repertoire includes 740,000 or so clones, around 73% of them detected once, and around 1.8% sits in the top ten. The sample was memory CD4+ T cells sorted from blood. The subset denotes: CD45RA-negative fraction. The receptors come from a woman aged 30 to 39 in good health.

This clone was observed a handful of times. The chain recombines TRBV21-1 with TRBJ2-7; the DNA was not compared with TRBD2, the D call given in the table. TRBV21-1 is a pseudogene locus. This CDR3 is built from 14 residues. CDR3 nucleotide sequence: TGTGCCAGCAGCCGGGGAAATAGCTCCTACGAGCAGTACTTC. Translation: CASSRGNSSYEQYF.

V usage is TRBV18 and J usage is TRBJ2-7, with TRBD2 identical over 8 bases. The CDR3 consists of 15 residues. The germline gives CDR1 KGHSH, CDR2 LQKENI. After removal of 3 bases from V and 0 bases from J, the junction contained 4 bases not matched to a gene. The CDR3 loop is CASSPPSGFSYEQYF. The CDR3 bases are TGTGCCAGCTCACCCCCTAGCGGGTTCTCCTACGAGCAGTACTTC.

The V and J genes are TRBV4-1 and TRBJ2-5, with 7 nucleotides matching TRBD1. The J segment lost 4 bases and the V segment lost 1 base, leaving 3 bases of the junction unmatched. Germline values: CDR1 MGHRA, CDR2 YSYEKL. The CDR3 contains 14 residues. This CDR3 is CASSQGQGGETQYF. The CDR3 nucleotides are TGCGCCAGCAGCCAAGGACAGGGTGGAGAGACCCAGTACTTC.

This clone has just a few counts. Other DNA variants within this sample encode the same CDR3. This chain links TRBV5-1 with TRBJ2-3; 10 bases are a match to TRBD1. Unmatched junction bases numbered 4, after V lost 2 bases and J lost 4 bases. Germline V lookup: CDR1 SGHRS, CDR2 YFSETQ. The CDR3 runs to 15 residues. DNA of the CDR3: TGCGCCAGCAGCTTAAGGGGACAGGGGTCAGATACGCAGTATTTT. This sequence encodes CASSLRGQGSDTQYF.

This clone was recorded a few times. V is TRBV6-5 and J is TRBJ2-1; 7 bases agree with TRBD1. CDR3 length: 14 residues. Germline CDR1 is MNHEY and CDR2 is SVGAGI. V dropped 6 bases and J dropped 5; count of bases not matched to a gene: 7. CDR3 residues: CASRDRDRHNEQFF. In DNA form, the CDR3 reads TGTGCCAGCAGGGACCGGGACAGACACAATGAGCAGTTCTTC.

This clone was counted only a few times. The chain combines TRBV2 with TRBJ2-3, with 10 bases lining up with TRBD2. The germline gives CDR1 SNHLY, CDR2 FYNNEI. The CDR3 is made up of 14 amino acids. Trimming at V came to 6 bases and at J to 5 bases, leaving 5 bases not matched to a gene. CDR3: CASRGTSEGDTQYF. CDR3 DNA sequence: TGTGCCAGCAGAGGGACTAGCGAGGGAGATACGCAGTATTTT.

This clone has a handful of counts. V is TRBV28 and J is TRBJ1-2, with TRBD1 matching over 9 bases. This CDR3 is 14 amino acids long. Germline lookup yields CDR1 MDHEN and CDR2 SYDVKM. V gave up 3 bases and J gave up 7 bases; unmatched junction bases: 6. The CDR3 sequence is CASSLGQGIIGYTF. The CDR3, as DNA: TGTGCCAGCAGTTTGGGACAGGGTATTATTGGCTACACCTTC.

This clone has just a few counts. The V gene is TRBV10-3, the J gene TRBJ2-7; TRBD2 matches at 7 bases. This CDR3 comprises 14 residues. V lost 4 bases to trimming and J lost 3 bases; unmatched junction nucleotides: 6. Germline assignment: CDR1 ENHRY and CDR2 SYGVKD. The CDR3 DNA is TGTGCCATCAGTGTGCGGGAGCCTCTCTACGAGCAGTACTTC. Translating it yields CAISVREPLYEQYF.

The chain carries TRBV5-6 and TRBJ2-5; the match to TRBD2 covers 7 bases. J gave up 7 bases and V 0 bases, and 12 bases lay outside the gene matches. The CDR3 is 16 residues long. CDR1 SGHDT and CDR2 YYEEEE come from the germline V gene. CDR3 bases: TGTGCCAGCAGCTTGGCTCCGACTAGCAATTTCGGGACCCAGTACTTC. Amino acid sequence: CASSLAPTSNFGTQYF.

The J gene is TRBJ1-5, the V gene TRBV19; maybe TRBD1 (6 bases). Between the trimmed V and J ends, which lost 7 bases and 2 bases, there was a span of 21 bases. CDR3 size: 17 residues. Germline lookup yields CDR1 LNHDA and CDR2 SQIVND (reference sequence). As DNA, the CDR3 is TGTGCCAGTAATAGAGGACAGTGGGGTGTTGGCAATCAGCCCCAGCATTTT. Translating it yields CASNRGQWGVGNQPQHF.

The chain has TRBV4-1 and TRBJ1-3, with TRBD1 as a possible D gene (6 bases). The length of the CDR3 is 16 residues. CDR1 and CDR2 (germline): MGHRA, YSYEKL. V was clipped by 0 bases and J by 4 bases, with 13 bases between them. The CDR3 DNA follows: TGCGCCAGCAGCCAAGATCGGGGGGGCTCAGGAAACACCATATATTTT. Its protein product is CASSQDRGGSGNTIYF.

The chain's CDR3 is CASSSRQAQQETQYF. As DNA, the CDR3 is TGCGCCAGCAGCTCGAGACAGGCCCAGCAAGAGACCCAGTACTTC. The chain employs TRBV5-1 and TRBJ2-5; TRBD1 is a possible D gene (6 bases). The CDR3 spans 15 residues. Looked up from germline, CDR1 is SGHRS and CDR2 is YFSETQ. Trimming cost V 3 bases and J 2 bases, with 14 bases left between them.

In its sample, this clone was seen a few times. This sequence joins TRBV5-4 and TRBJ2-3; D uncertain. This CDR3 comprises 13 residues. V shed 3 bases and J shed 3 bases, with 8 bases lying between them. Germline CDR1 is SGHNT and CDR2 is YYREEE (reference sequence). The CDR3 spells CASSSQKTDTQYF. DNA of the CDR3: TGTGCCAGCAGCTCACAAAAAACAGATACGCAGTATTTT.

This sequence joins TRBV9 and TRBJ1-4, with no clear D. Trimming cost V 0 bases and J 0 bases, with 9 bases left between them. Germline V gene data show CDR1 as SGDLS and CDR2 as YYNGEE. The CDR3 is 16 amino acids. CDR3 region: CASSVGADATNEKLFF. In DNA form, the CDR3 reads TGTGCCAGCAGCGTAGGGGCAGACGCAACTAATGAAAAACTGTTTTTT.

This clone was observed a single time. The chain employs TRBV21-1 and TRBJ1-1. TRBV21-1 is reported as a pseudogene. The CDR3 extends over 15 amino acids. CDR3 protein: CASSNPGRLNTEAFF. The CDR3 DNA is TGTGCCAGCAGCAACCCTGGGAGACTGAACACTGAAGCTTTCTTT.

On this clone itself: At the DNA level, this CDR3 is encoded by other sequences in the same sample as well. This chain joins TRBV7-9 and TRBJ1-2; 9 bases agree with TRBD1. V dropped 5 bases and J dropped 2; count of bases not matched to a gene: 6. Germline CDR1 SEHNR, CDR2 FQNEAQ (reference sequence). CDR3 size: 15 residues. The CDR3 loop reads CASSAGTGSNYGYTF. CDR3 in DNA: TGTGCCAGCAGCGCCGGGACAGGGTCCAACTATGGCTACACCTTC.

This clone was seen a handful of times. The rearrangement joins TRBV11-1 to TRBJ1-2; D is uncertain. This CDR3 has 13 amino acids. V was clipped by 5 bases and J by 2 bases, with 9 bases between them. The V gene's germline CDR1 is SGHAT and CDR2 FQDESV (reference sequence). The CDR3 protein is CASSRLDNYGYTF. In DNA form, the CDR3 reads TGTGCCAGCAGCCGATTAGACAACTATGGCTACACCTTC. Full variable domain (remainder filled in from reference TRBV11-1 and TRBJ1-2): EAEVAQSPRYKITEKSQAVAFWCDPISGHATLYWYRQILGQGPELLVQFQDESVVDDSQLPKDRFSAERLKGVDSTLKIQPAELGDSAMYLCASSRLDNYGYTFGSGTRLTVV.

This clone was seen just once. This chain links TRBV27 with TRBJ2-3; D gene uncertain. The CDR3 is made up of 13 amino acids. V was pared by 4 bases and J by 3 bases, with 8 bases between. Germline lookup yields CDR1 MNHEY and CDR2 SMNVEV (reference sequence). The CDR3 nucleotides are TGTGCCAGCAGTTCCACCAGGACAGATACGCAGTATTTT. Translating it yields CASSSTRTDTQYF.

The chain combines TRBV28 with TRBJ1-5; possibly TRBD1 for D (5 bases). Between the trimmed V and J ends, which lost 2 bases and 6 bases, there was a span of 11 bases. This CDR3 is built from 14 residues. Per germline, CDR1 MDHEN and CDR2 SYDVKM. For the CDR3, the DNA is TGTGCCAGCAGTTTAACAACGGGGGGTCAGCCCCAGCATTTT. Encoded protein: CASSLTTGGQPQHF.

CDR3: CASSQGTSATYEQYF. The CDR3 nucleotides read TGTGCCAGCAGCCAAGGGACTAGCGCCACCTACGAGCAGTACTTC. The chain is built from TRBV5-8 and TRBJ2-7; 10 bases fit TRBD2. Germline V gene lookup returns CDR1 SGHTS and CDR2 YDEGEE. V gave up 4 bases and J gave up 2 bases; unmatched junction bases: 6. This CDR3 region has 15 residues. The whole variable domain, remainder taken from reference TRBV5-8 and TRBJ2-7, is EAGVTQSPTHLIKTRGQQATLRCSPISGHTSVYWYQQALGLGLQFLLWYDEGEERNRGNFPPRFSGRQFPNYSSELNVNALELEDSALYLCASSQGTSATYEQYFGPGTRLTVT.